Listed here are 26 T cell receptor beta chains from one sample, sequenced in a study of naive and memory T cell subsets. Two oligonucleotides, mixed equimolar, formed the beta constant-region primer covering TRBC1 and TRBC2. TCRdb called the UMI-ligation and nested PCR reads again in MiXCR, with one record for every CDR3 protein. The sample records some 83,000 distinct CDR3 sequences, around 13% being singletons. The specimen sequenced was central memory CD4+ T cells from blood. The receptors stem from a human donor in good health.

V gene TRBV3-1 combines with J gene TRBJ1-3; D not resolved. CDR1 and CDR2 from the germline V gene are LGHDT and YNNKEL (reference sequence). Trimming cost V 3 bases and J 0 bases, with 15 bases left between them. The CDR3 is made up of 17 amino acids. CDR3 sequence reads: CASSHAFNGPSGNTIYF. In DNA, the CDR3 is TGTGCCAGCAGCCACGCCTTCAACGGACCCTCTGGAAACACCATATATTTT.

This clonotype was seen a handful of times. The V call is TRBV12-3 or TRBV12-4, the J call TRBJ1-5; no clear D gene. This CDR3 has 15 amino acids. V lost 6 bases and J lost 4, with 16 bases in between. In DNA, the CDR3 is TGTGCCAGCAGCCCCACGGCAGGAAAAAATCAGCCCCAGCATTTT. It encodes CASSPTAGKNQPQHF.

The sample holds a few counts of this clonotype. This chain connects TRBV29-1 to TRBJ2-5; possibly TRBD2 for D (6 bases). CDR1 is SQVTM and CDR2 is ANQGSEA in the germline V gene. The CDR3 consists of 12 residues. The ends were cut back, 5 bases at V and 5 bases at J, with 12 bases in the middle. The chain's CDR3 is CSVWREGETQYF. In DNA, the CDR3 is TGCAGCGTTTGGAGGGAAGGGGAGACCCAGTACTTC.

A word on this clonotype: A read error may account for a junction end that differs from germline. This chain joins TRBV12-3 or TRBV12-4 and TRBJ2-2, with a tentative D call TRBD2 (5 bases). The CDR3 consists of 14 residues. CDR3 loop: CASSLGEYTGKLFF. DNA for the CDR3: TGTGCCAGCAGTTTAGGGGAATACACCGGGAAGCTGTTTTTT.

The rearrangement joins TRBV5-1 to TRBJ2-3, with TRBD1 matching over 8 bases. J gave up 3 bases and V 2 bases, and 5 bases lay outside the gene matches. This CDR3 has 15 amino acids. Germline values: CDR1 SGHRS, CDR2 YFSETQ. CDR3 residues: CASSFDRGGTDTQYF. In DNA, the CDR3 is TGCGCCAGCAGCTTTGACAGGGGTGGGACAGATACGCAGTATTTT.

This clonotype has a handful of counts. The CDR3 here is CATSDPQGVYGYTF. DNA for the CDR3: TGTGCCACCAGTGACCCACAGGGAGTCTATGGCTACACCTTC. The genes are TRBV24-1 and TRBJ1-2, with D possibly matching TRBD1 (6 bases). V dropped 4 bases and J dropped 4 bases, with 12 bases sitting between them. The length of the CDR3 is 14 residues. Per germline, CDR1 KGHDR and CDR2 SFDVKD.

The gene calls are TRBV12-3 or TRBV12-4 and TRBJ2-7; the D gene is possibly TRBD1 (6 bases). Trimming removed 1 base from V and 7 bases from J, with 17 bases in between. This CDR3 contains 15 residues. This chain's CDR3 is CASSLGGYWGREQYF. The CDR3 DNA reads TGTGCCAGCAGTTTAGGTGGCTACTGGGGGCGGGAGCAGTACTTC.

This clonotype was counted once. V is TRBV20-1 and J is TRBJ1-1, with a weak D call TRBD1 (6 bases). Germline CDR1 DFQATT, CDR2 SNEGSKA (reference sequence). The CDR3 consists of 14 residues. Trimming took off 7 bases at V and 0 bases at J, with 15 bases between the two ends. CDR3 loop: CSVSRGTLNTEAFF. The DNA of the CDR3 is TGCAGTGTAAGTAGGGGGACTTTGAACACTGAAGCTTTCTTT.

The sample holds many counts of this clonotype. The chain carries TRBV28 and TRBJ2-4; tentative D call: TRBD1 (5 bases). The CDR3 consists of 19 residues. V lost 1 base to trimming and J lost 1 base, with 20 bases between them. CDR1 MDHEN and CDR2 SYDVKM come from the germline V gene. The CDR3 sequence: CASSLSGRAGNGAKNIQYF. CDR3 coding DNA: TGTGCCAGCAGTTTATCGGGCCGGGCAGGGAACGGGGCCAAAAACATTCAGTACTTC. The whole variable domain, remainder taken from reference TRBV28 and TRBJ2-4, is DVKVTQSSRYLVKRTGEKVFLECVQDMDHENMFWYRQDPGLGLRLIYFSYDVKMKEKGDIPEGYSVSREKKERFSLILESASTNQTSMYLCASSLSGRAGNGAKNIQYFGAGTRLSVL.

The chain joins TRBV21-1 to TRBJ2-5; TRBD1 is the table's D call and was not checked against the DNA. TRBV21-1 is a recognized pseudogene. The CDR3 covers 22 residues. This chain's CDR3 is CASSKVHGIARTDRDRQETQYF. CDR3 in DNA: TGTGCCAGCAGCAAAGTCCATGGTATTGCCCGGACAGATCGTGACCGCCAAGAGACCCAGTACTTC.

This chain connects TRBV2 to TRBJ1-1; tentatively, D is TRBD1 (5 bases). In germline, CDR1 is SNHLY, CDR2 FYNNEI. V was shortened by 8 bases and J by 0 bases, with 10 bases between the two germline ends. The CDR3 sequence is 13 residues long. Written as DNA, the CDR3 is TGTGCCAGCGGAAAGACAGTGAACACTGAAGCTTTCTTT. Its translation is CASGKTVNTEAFF.

This clonotype was observed at least ten times. The genes are TRBV5-1 and TRBJ2-2; D uncertain. The V gene's germline CDR1 is SGHRS and CDR2 YFSETQ. This CDR3 has 12 residues. Trimming took 4 bases from V and 2 from J, leaving 3 bases between them. DNA of the CDR3: TGCGCCAGCAGCGTAAACACCGGGGAGCTGTTTTTT. Protein sequence: CASSVNTGELFF.

This clonotype was observed a handful of times. This chain uses TRBV6-5 with TRBJ2-3; D assignment may be TRBD1 or TRBD2 (5 bases each). Germline V gives CDR1 MNHEY, CDR2 SVGAGI. The CDR3 has 14 amino acids. Trimming left V 8 bases short and J 4 bases short, with 16 bases between. The CDR3: CASAGTPRPDTQYF. The CDR3 region has the DNA TGTGCCAGCGCCGGGACCCCACGCCCAGATACGCAGTATTTT.

This clonotype turned up a few times. The rearrangement joins TRBV5-1 to TRBJ2-3; D uncertain. CDR1 is SGHRS, CDR2 YFSETQ, per germline. CDR3 length: 13 amino acids. Trimming took 0 bases from V and 2 from J, leaving 4 bases between them. CDR3 loop: CASSLAYTDTQYF. The CDR3 region has the DNA TGCGCCAGCAGCTTGGCGTACACAGATACGCAGTATTTT.

In its sample, this clonotype was seen many times. This sequence joins TRBV7-2 and TRBJ1-2; D is unresolved. V lost 0 bases, J lost 4 bases, and 3 bases lay in between. The CDR3 covers 12 residues. Germline CDR1 is SGHTA and CDR2 is FQGNSA. CDR3 sequence: CASSLAGYGYTF. The CDR3 coding sequence is TGTGCCAGCAGCTTAGCCGGCTATGGCTACACCTTC.

This clonotype has at least ten counts. The V call is TRBV25-1, the J call TRBJ2-4; 9 bases fit TRBD1. Trimming took 2 bases from V and 8 from J; bases not matched to a gene: 4. The CDR3 loop spans 14 amino acids. Germline V gene sequence: CDR1 MGHDK, CDR2 SYGVNS. The DNA of the CDR3 is TGTGCCAGCAGTGAAACAGGGGGCAAGGACATTCAGTACTTC. Its protein is CASSETGGKDIQYF.

V is TRBV30 and J is TRBJ1-2; perhaps TRBD1 as D (5 bases). V lost 0 bases, J lost 5 bases, and 25 bases lay in between. The CDR3 has 18 amino acids. The germline V gene has CDR1 GTSNPN and CDR2 SVGIG (reference sequence). The CDR3, as DNA: TGTGCCTGGAGTGTACGGGGCAGGGAGGCTAGCGGGGGGTATGGCTACACCTTC. The encoded protein is CAWSVRGREASGGYGYTF.

This clonotype was found many times. This sequence joins TRBV9 and TRBJ2-5; D could derive from TRBD1 or TRBD2 (5 bases each). CDR1 is SGDLS and CDR2 is YYNGEE in the germline V gene. V was shortened by 0 bases and J by 5 bases, with 26 bases between the two germline ends. This CDR3 is 19 amino acids long. Here the CDR3 reads CASSVGLGVGSGLRETQYF. The DNA of the CDR3 is TGTGCCAGCAGCGTAGGTTTGGGGGTTGGTTCAGGCCTGCGGGAGACCCAGTACTTC.

This clonotype was seen at least ten times. The chain joins TRBV5-1 to TRBJ2-6, with D hard to call. The CDR3 runs to 15 residues. Trimming took 4 bases from V and 4 from J, leaving 12 bases between them. Germline CDR1 and CDR2: SGHRS and YFSETQ. The CDR3 here is CASSRDTVGANVLTF. The CDR3 bases are TGCGCCAGCAGCCGCGACACTGTCGGGGCCAACGTCCTGACTTTC.

The V gene is TRBV29-1, the J gene TRBJ1-4; TRBD1 matches at 7 bases. Germline trimming cut 6 bases from V and 7 bases from J; bases unmatched to any gene: 8. The CDR3 totals 13 residues. Looked up from germline, CDR1 is SQVTM and CDR2 is ANQGSEA. CDR3 nucleotide sequence: TGCAGCGTAGCCGACAGGGCCCTTGAAAAACTGTTTTTT. It is translated as CSVADRALEKLFF. The variable domain in full, with the rest retrieved from reference TRBV29-1 and TRBJ1-4, is SAVISQKPSRDICQRGTSLTIQCQVDSQVTMMFWYRQQPGQSLTLIATANQGSEATYESGFVIDKFPISRPNLTFSTLTVSNMSPEDSSIYLCSVADRALEKLFFGSGTQLSVL.

This clonotype appeared many times. The V call is TRBV10-3, the J call TRBJ2-3; no firm D call. The germline V gene encodes CDR1 ENHRY and CDR2 SYGVKD. The CDR3 sequence is 15 residues long. Between the trimmed V and J ends, which lost 6 bases and 0 bases, there was a span of 13 bases. CDR3 in amino acids: CAIRERLDSTDTQYF. The CDR3 DNA follows: TGTGCCATCAGGGAGAGGCTAGACAGCACAGATACGCAGTATTTT.

As DNA, the CDR3 is TGCAGCGTTACCGGACTAGTAGTAAGCGAGCAGTACTTC. This sequence encodes CSVTGLVVSEQYF. The V gene is TRBV29-1, the J gene TRBJ2-7, with 7 bases aligning to TRBD2. The V segment lost 5 bases and the J segment 6 bases; nucleotides outside the gene matches: 10. Germline-derived CDR1 and CDR2 are SQVTM and ANQGSEA. There are 13 residues in the CDR3.

V gene TRBV15 combines with J gene TRBJ2-1; 11 bases map to TRBD1. Germline CDR1 is LNHNV and CDR2 is YYDKDF (reference sequence). V was pared by 1 base and J by 7 bases, with 3 bases of the junction left unmatched. This CDR3 is 15 amino acids long. CDR3 amino acids: CATSRGGQGANEQFF. In DNA, the CDR3 is TGTGCCACCAGCAGAGGAGGACAGGGGGCGAATGAGCAGTTCTTC.

The gene calls are TRBV6-1 and TRBJ2-5, with D perhaps matching TRBD1 (5 bases). CDR3 length equals 15 residues. The V end lost 1 base, the J end lost 1 base, and 10 bases lay between the germline ends. Germline CDR1 and CDR2: MNHNS and SASEGT. CDR3 loop: CASSEVGAAQETQYF. In DNA, the CDR3 is TGTGCCAGCAGTGAAGTTGGGGCAGCCCAAGAGACCCAGTACTTC.

There are a few counts of this clonotype. The chain couples TRBV20-1 to TRBJ2-7; 14 bases line up with TRBD2. The CDR3 sequence is 12 residues long. Germline V gene sequence: CDR1 DFQATT, CDR2 SNEGSKA (reference sequence). CDR3 DNA sequence: TGCAGCGGGACTAGCGGGAGTTACGAGCAGTACTTC. This sequence encodes CSGTSGSYEQYF.

This clonotype was picked up many times. The V gene is TRBV7-6, the J gene TRBJ2-7, with 8 bases fitting TRBD2. Trimming cost V 3 bases and J 5 bases; bases outside gene matches: 6. Looked up from germline, CDR1 is SGHVS and CDR2 is FNYEAQ. The CDR3 is 14 residues long. This chain's CDR3 is CASSLSGRANEQYF. The CDR3 nucleotides are TGTGCCAGCAGCTTGTCCGGGAGGGCCAACGAGCAGTACTTC.